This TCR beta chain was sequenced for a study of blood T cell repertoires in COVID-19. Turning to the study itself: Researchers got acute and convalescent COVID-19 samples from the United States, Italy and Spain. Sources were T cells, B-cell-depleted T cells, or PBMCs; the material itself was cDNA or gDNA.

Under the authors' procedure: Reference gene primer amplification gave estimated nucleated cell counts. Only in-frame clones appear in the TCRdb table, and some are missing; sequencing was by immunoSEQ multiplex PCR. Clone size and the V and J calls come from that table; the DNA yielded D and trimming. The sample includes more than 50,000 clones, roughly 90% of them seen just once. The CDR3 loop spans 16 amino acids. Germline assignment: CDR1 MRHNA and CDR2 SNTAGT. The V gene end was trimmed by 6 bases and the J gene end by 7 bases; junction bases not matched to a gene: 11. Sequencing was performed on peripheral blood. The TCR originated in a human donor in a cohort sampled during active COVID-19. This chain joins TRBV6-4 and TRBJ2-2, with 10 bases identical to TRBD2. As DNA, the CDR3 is TGTGCCAGCAGCCTCCATTCTAGCGGGAGTAACGGGGAGCTGTTTTTT. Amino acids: CASSLHSSGSNGELFF.